Listed below are T cell receptor beta chains from one sample, sequenced in a study of T cells in lung cancer brain metastases. Sequencing was performed with immunoSEQ multiplex PCR; in TCRdb, only in-frame clones are kept and a portion is missing. The sample records roughly 5,000 clones, approximately 91% being singletons. Specimen: tumor tissue from the primary lung tumor. These TCRs come from a man aged 65 to 85 with non-small cell lung cancer. CDR3s include the opening cysteine and the closing phenylalanine or tryptophan. The order of the fields is clone size, J gene, D gene, V gene, CDR3 length, CDR3 DNA, CDR3 protein. A D gene is named only where the DNA matches it firmly. Only some rows state a clone size, as once, few, many or a class for expanded clones.

abundance: -
j_gene: TRBJ1-4
d_gene: TRBD1
v_gene: TRBV2
len: 14
CDR3nt: TGTGCCAGCACCTCAGGGGGCGCGGGTGAAAAACTGTTTTTT
CDR3aa: CASTSGGAGEKLFF

abundance: -
j_gene: TRBJ2-1
d_gene: -
v_gene: TRBV6-6
len: 12
CDR3nt: TGTGCCAGCAGTTATACAGCGACCGAGCAGTTCTTC
CDR3aa: CASSYTATEQFF

abundance: once
j_gene: TRBJ1-1
d_gene: TRBD1
v_gene: TRBV7-9
len: 16
CDR3nt: TGTGCCAGCAGCTTAAGGACGACAGGGGGTTGGACTGAAGCTTTCTTT
CDR3aa: CASSLRTTGGWTEAFF

abundance: -
j_gene: TRBJ2-3
d_gene: TRBD1
v_gene: TRBV7-9
len: 15
CDR3nt: TGTGCCAGCAGCCAGCAGGGGGAGAAGCGAGATACGCAGTATTTT
CDR3aa: CASSQQGEKRDTQYF

abundance: -
j_gene: TRBJ2-1
d_gene: TRBD2
v_gene: TRBV6-6
len: 15
CDR3nt: TGTGCCAGCAGTTACCAGCGGGGGTTGGGAAATGAGCAGTTCTTC
CDR3aa: CASSYQRGLGNEQFF

abundance: -
j_gene: TRBJ1-5
d_gene: TRBD1
v_gene: TRBV2
len: 16
CDR3nt: TGTGCCAGCAGTGAAGCTAGGACAGGGGGAAATCAGCCCCAGCATTTT
CDR3aa: CASSEARTGGNQPQHF

abundance: -
j_gene: TRBJ2-7
d_gene: -
v_gene: TRBV6-4
len: 17
CDR3nt: TGTGCCAGCAGTGACATCCCGGTGGGGACGTGGCTTGTATCGGAGTACTTC
CDR3aa: CASSDIPVGTWLVSEYF

abundance: once
j_gene: TRBJ1-1
d_gene: TRBD1
v_gene: TRBV29-1
len: 13
CDR3nt: TGCAGCGCACAGACAGGGAGTTCCACTGAAGCTTTCTTT
CDR3aa: CSAQTGSSTEAFF

abundance: -
j_gene: TRBJ2-1
d_gene: TRBD1
v_gene: TRBV19
len: 13
CDR3nt: TGTGCCAGTAGTATGACAGGGTGGAGTGAGCAGTTCTTC
CDR3aa: CASSMTGWSEQFF

abundance: -
j_gene: TRBJ1-2
d_gene: TRBD1
v_gene: TRBV18
len: 14
CDR3nt: TGTGCCAGCTCACCCGAGACAGGGATCTATGGCTACACCTTC
CDR3aa: CASSPETGIYGYTF

abundance: -
j_gene: TRBJ2-3
d_gene: -
v_gene: TRBV6-6
len: 12
CDR3nt: TGTGCCAGCAGTCGTCGTGCAGATACGCAGTATTTT
CDR3aa: CASSRRADTQYF

abundance: -
j_gene: TRBJ2-5
d_gene: TRBD1
v_gene: TRBV7-2
len: 14
CDR3nt: TGTGCCAGCAGGCACCGGGACAGCGAAGAGACCCAGTACTTC
CDR3aa: CASRHRDSEETQYF

abundance: -
j_gene: TRBJ2-3
d_gene: -
v_gene: TRBV11-2
len: 17
CDR3nt: TGTGCCAGCAGCTTACCCGCGGTCAGCAGAAGCACAGATACGCAGTATTTT
CDR3aa: CASSLPAVSRSTDTQYF

abundance: -
j_gene: TRBJ1-2
d_gene: TRBD1
v_gene: TRBV6-1
len: 14
CDR3nt: TGTGCCAGCAGCCGAACAGGGGGCCCCTATGGCTACACCTTC
CDR3aa: CASSRTGGPYGYTF

abundance: -
j_gene: TRBJ2-7
d_gene: -
v_gene: TRBV19
len: 15
CDR3nt: TGTGCCAGTAGGGCGGGACTTACGAGCTCCTACGAGCAGTACTTC
CDR3aa: CASRAGLTSSYEQYF

abundance: few
j_gene: TRBJ2-3
d_gene: -
v_gene: TRBV6-5
len: 13
CDR3nt: TGTGCCAGCAGGGCTGACTCCACAGATACGCAGTATTTT
CDR3aa: CASRADSTDTQYF

abundance: -
j_gene: TRBJ2-7
d_gene: TRBD2
v_gene: TRBV30
len: 18
CDR3nt: TGTGCCTGGAGTGATCCCACTAGCGGGGGGAGAAGCTCCTACGAGCAGTACTTC
CDR3aa: CAWSDPTSGGRSSYEQYF

abundance: -
j_gene: TRBJ2-3
d_gene: -
v_gene: TRBV19
len: 12
CDR3nt: TGTGCCAGTAGTATATGGGGAGATACGCAGTATTTT
CDR3aa: CASSIWGDTQYF

abundance: -
j_gene: TRBJ2-6
d_gene: -
v_gene: TRBV30
len: 17
CDR3nt: TGTGCCTGGAGTTCAACCGGGACCAAGGCTGGGGCCAACGTCCTGACTTTC
CDR3aa: CAWSSTGTKAGANVLTF

abundance: -
j_gene: TRBJ2-1
d_gene: TRBD2
v_gene: TRBV7-2
len: 15
CDR3nt: TGTGCCAGCAGCCAAACGGGGGGGCCAAAAAATGAGCAGTTCTTC
CDR3aa: CASSQTGGPKNEQFF

abundance: -
j_gene: TRBJ1-6
d_gene: -
v_gene: TRBV30
len: 18
CDR3nt: TGTGCCTGGAGTTTCCGTCGGGGACATGGGCAGGGACGTTCACCCCTCCACTTT
CDR3aa: CAWSFRRGHGQGRSPLHF

abundance: -
j_gene: TRBJ2-1
d_gene: TRBD2
v_gene: TRBV11-1
len: 16
CDR3nt: TGTGCCAGCAGCTTGCTGACTAGCGGGGTAGGCAATGAGCAGTTCTTC
CDR3aa: CASSLLTSGVGNEQFF

abundance: -
j_gene: TRBJ2-7
d_gene: -
v_gene: TRBV5-1
len: 12
CDR3nt: TGCGCCAGCAGCCCGGACGTCTACGAGCAGTACTTC
CDR3aa: CASSPDVYEQYF

abundance: -
j_gene: TRBJ1-2
d_gene: -
v_gene: TRBV6-5
len: 12
CDR3nt: TGTGCCAGCAGCCCCCGGACCCGGGGCTACACCTTC
CDR3aa: CASSPRTRGYTF

abundance: -
j_gene: TRBJ1-2
d_gene: -
v_gene: TRBV6-1
len: 15
CDR3nt: TGTGCCAGCAGTGAAAGGGGTTTCCGGAGTTATGGCTACACCTTC
CDR3aa: CASSERGFRSYGYTF

abundance: -
j_gene: TRBJ2-1
d_gene: TRBD2
v_gene: TRBV19
len: 21
CDR3nt: TGTGCCAGTAGTATAGGGGGGATTCTTGGACTAGCGGGAGGGACCTACAATGAGCAGTTCTTC
CDR3aa: CASSIGGILGLAGGTYNEQFF

abundance: -
j_gene: TRBJ2-3
d_gene: -
v_gene: TRBV5-1
len: 13
CDR3nt: TGCGCCAGCAGCTTGGGACCAGCAGATACGCAGTATTTT
CDR3aa: CASSLGPADTQYF

abundance: -
j_gene: TRBJ1-2
d_gene: TRBD1
v_gene: TRBV27
len: 16
CDR3nt: TGTGCCAGCAGTTTATTAGGGACAGGGACTAACTATGGCTACACCTTC
CDR3aa: CASSLLGTGTNYGYTF

abundance: -
j_gene: TRBJ2-7
d_gene: TRBD2
v_gene: TRBV9
len: 14
CDR3nt: TGTGCCAGCAGCGTTAGCGGGGGAATCTACGAGCAGTACTTC
CDR3aa: CASSVSGGIYEQYF

abundance: -
j_gene: TRBJ1-2
d_gene: TRBD1
v_gene: TRBV5-5
len: 16
CDR3nt: TGTGCCAGCAGCAAGGGACAGGGCAAAATTTTCTATGGCTACACCTTC
CDR3aa: CASSKGQGKIFYGYTF

abundance: -
j_gene: TRBJ1-1
d_gene: TRBD1
v_gene: TRBV7-6
len: 15
CDR3nt: TGTGCCAGCAGCTTAAGCCGGGACAGGAACACTGAAGCTTTCTTT
CDR3aa: CASSLSRDRNTEAFF

abundance: few
j_gene: TRBJ2-5
d_gene: TRBD2
v_gene: TRBV9
len: 17
CDR3nt: TGTGCCAGCAGCGTCCTGGGCGGGGGGACATTTGGGGAGACCCAGTACTTC
CDR3aa: CASSVLGGGTFGETQYF

abundance: few
j_gene: TRBJ2-5
d_gene: -
v_gene: TRBV5-1
len: 13
CDR3nt: TGCGCCAGCAGCTTGGGACAGAGAGAGACCCAGTACTTC
CDR3aa: CASSLGQRETQYF

abundance: -
j_gene: TRBJ1-2
d_gene: -
v_gene: TRBV19
len: 14
CDR3nt: TGTGCCAGTATCCCCTCGGCAGCTAACTATGGCTACACCTTC
CDR3aa: CASIPSAANYGYTF

abundance: few
j_gene: TRBJ1-1
d_gene: TRBD1
v_gene: TRBV6-1
len: 11
CDR3nt: TGTGCCAGCAGTGGGACAGGGGGGACTTTCTTT
CDR3aa: CASSGTGGTFF

abundance: once
j_gene: TRBJ1-6
d_gene: TRBD1
v_gene: TRBV9
len: 16
CDR3nt: TGTGCCAGCAGCCCTCGCTCCGGGACAGATAATTCACCCCTCCACTTT
CDR3aa: CASSPRSGTDNSPLHF

abundance: -
j_gene: TRBJ1-3
d_gene: -
v_gene: TRBV9
len: 15
CDR3nt: TGTGCCAGCAGCGTAGGACTTTCGGGTGGAAACACCATATATTTT
CDR3aa: CASSVGLSGGNTIYF

abundance: once
j_gene: TRBJ2-1
d_gene: TRBD1
v_gene: TRBV9
len: 16
CDR3nt: TGTGCCAGCAGCCTCCTCGACAGGGGCGTATACAATGAGCAGTTCTTC
CDR3aa: CASSLLDRGVYNEQFF

abundance: -
j_gene: TRBJ2-7
d_gene: -
v_gene: TRBV30
len: 13
CDR3nt: TGTGCCTGGAGTTTGAGCTCCGACTACGAGCAGTACTTC
CDR3aa: CAWSLSSDYEQYF

abundance: -
j_gene: TRBJ1-1
d_gene: -
v_gene: TRBV6-5
len: 15
CDR3nt: TGTGCCAGCAGTTACTCTCGCGGGAGGGACACTGAAGCTTTCTTT
CDR3aa: CASSYSRGRDTEAFF

abundance: -
j_gene: TRBJ1-3
d_gene: -
v_gene: TRBV6-1
len: 13
CDR3nt: TGTGCCAGCATGTCCAGGGGTGACGACACCATATATTTT
CDR3aa: CASMSRGDDTIYF

abundance: -
j_gene: TRBJ2-7
d_gene: -
v_gene: TRBV19
len: 15
CDR3nt: TGTGCCAGTAAGGAGACTCCGTATGACCTCTACGAGCAGTACTTC
CDR3aa: CASKETPYDLYEQYF

abundance: -
j_gene: TRBJ2-7
d_gene: -
v_gene: TRBV15
len: 14
CDR3nt: TGTGCCACCAGCAGAGAAAAGGGCACCTACGAGCAGTACTTC
CDR3aa: CATSREKGTYEQYF

abundance: -
j_gene: TRBJ2-1
d_gene: TRBD2
v_gene: TRBV4-2
len: 16
CDR3nt: TGTGCCAGCAGCCAAGTTGACCTAGCGGGGGGGCGTGAGCAGTTCTTC
CDR3aa: CASSQVDLAGGREQFF

abundance: -
j_gene: TRBJ1-3
d_gene: -
v_gene: TRBV29-1
len: 11
CDR3nt: TGCAGCGTGATGAGGGGAAACACCATATATTTT
CDR3aa: CSVMRGNTIYF

abundance: -
j_gene: TRBJ2-1
d_gene: TRBD2
v_gene: TRBV30
len: 13
CDR3nt: TGTGCCTCTAGGACTAGCGGGGGACGGGCGGGGTTCTTC
CDR3aa: CASRTSGGRAGFF